These 2 T cell receptor beta chains were sequenced from one sample in a study of T cell responses to AZD1222 COVID-19 vaccine. Sequenced by immunoSEQ multiplex PCR; TCRdb stores in-frame clones only, minus some. The sample contains 65,000 to 85,000 clones, approximately 85% of which appear only once. Sample: peripheral blood, taken on day 0 of AZD1222 vaccination. These receptors were obtained from an adult in good health.

The V gene is TRBV11-2, the J gene TRBJ2-3; 7 nucleotides agree with TRBD1. Trimming removed 3 bases from V and 2 bases from J; junction bases left unmatched: 8. Germline-derived CDR1 and CDR2 are SGHAT and FQNNGV. The CDR3 contains 16 residues. CDR3 bases: TGTGCCAGCAGCTTGAACCGGGACAGCTACACAGATACGCAGTATTTT. Translating it yields CASSLNRDSYTDTQYF. The full variable domain, rest sourced from reference TRBV11-2 and TRBJ2-3, is EAGVAQSPRYKIIEKRQSVAFWCNPISGHATLYWYQQILGQGPKLLIQFQNNGVVDDSQLPKDRFSAERLKGVDSTLKIQPAKLEDSAVYLCASSLNRDSYTDTQYFGPGTRLTVL.

This chain links TRBV19 with TRBJ1-5; D not certain. The CDR3 extends over 15 amino acids. Trimming removed 5 bases at V and 9 bases at J, with 20 bases between. Germline V gene data show CDR1 as LNHDA and CDR2 as SQIVND (reference sequence). The CDR3 sequence is CASSPRGLGNWPQHF. For the CDR3, the DNA is TGTGCCAGTAGTCCAAGAGGTCTGGGTAACTGGCCCCAGCATTTT. Complete variable domain (other parts from reference TRBV19 and TRBJ1-5): DGGITQSPKYLFRKEGQNVTLSCEQNLNHDAMYWYRQDPGQGLRLIYYSQIVNDFQKGDIAEGYSVSREKKESFPLTVTSAQKNPTAFYLCASSPRGLGNWPQHFGDGTRLSIL.